This T cell receptor (beta chain) was profiled in a study of T-cell memory formation after mild COVID-19. About the research overall: Largely donor-specific TCR clusters were found.

Per germline, CDR1 SEHNR and CDR2 FQNEAQ (reference sequence). CDR3 length: 15 amino acids. The ends were cut back, 6 bases at V and 6 bases at J, with 18 bases in the middle. A single record per CDR3 protein comes from TCRdb applying MiXCR to the 5' RACE reads. Counted here are some 200,000 distinct CDR3 sequences, 20% to 25% occurring once; the ten biggest clones make up more than 20%. For this clonotype: Its antigen is unidentified.

Overall study findings and caveats: CD4+ contracting clones were found mainly in CM and EM, and CD8+ ones in EMRA. Later expanders leaned CD4+, whereas clones that contracted between day 15 and 85 were balanced CD4/CD8.

Sequenced: PBMCs or a T cell subset sorted from them (not recorded which). The TCR originated in an adult woman who had mild COVID-19 (a few samples of this study predate the infection). Cell type and time point are not known. The V call is TRBV7-9, the J call TRBJ2-1; D possibly uses TRBD1 or TRBD2 (5 bases each). CDR3 region: CASRMPGPHTNEQFF. The CDR3 bases are TGTGCCAGCAGAATGCCGGGACCCCATACCAATGAGCAGTTCTTC.